The 8 T cell receptor beta chains below come from one sample, sequenced in a study of vaccination effects on CD4 cells after COVID-19 (dated by TCRdb to the early 2020s). The receptor library was made with the immunoSEQ multiplex PCR assay. TCRdb took over this immuneACCESS table, retaining in-frame rearrangements with V and J assigned. Such tables are incomplete; in checked studies, under half of the missing clones stem from an unresolved V gene, and the remainder is unexplained. This sample has about 68,000 clones in its table, and about four fifths of those were observed once. Together, the top ten hold 12% of the sample. The ViraFEST assay stimulated PBMC with viral peptide pools and then used TCR sequencing to identify antigen-specific CD4+ T cell clonotypes by expansion. After more than nine days of culture, CD4+ T cells were isolated with the EasySep CD4+ T cell isolation kit. Negative nucleocapsid antibody results before and after vaccination confirmed that the healthy vaccine recipients had no prior SARS-CoV-2 infection.

The antigens for these receptors are not known. The specimen comprised CD4+ T cells from PBMCs cultured with SARS-CoV-2 spike peptides, sampled before COVID-19 vaccination. The cell subset or site label for this specimen denotes: SARS-CoV-2 spike overlapping peptide pool stimulation. Receptors were obtained from a human donor who received a COVID-19 vaccine.

V is TRBV14 and J is TRBJ2-5; D is unclear. This CDR3 region has 13 residues. V shed 3 bases and J shed 8 bases, with 13 bases lying between them. CDR1 is SGHDN and CDR2 is FVKESK in the germline V gene. In DNA form, the CDR3 reads TGTGCCAGCAGCCAGACCATGACCCTTACCCAGTACTTC. Its translation: CASSQTMTLTQYF.

Only one count was recorded for this clone. The rearrangement uses TRBV6-4 and TRBJ1-4, with a weak D call TRBD1 (5 bases). This CDR3 is built from 13 residues. V lost 6 bases and J 3 bases, leaving 8 bases between the germline ends. Per the germline V gene, CDR1 is MRHNA and CDR2 is SNTAGT. DNA of the CDR3: TGTGCCAGCAGCAGGGAAGCTAATGAAAAACTGTTTTTT. Protein product: CASSREANEKLFF.

The table lists this clone with a count of one. The rearrangement uses TRBV19 and TRBJ1-2, with TRBD1 matching 7 bases. The V and J ends lost 4 bases and 3 bases, in that order; junction bases with no gene match: 11. Looked up from germline, CDR1 is LNHDA and CDR2 is SQIVND (reference sequence). This CDR3 region has 16 residues. The CDR3: CASSRGGGWVDYGYTF. In DNA form, the CDR3 reads TGTGCCAGTAGTAGAGGGGGCGGTTGGGTCGACTATGGCTACACCTTC.

The CDR3 nucleotides are TGTGCCAGCAGTTTAATACTATCACAGGTCACTAACTATGGCTACACCTTC. This translates into CASSLILSQVTNYGYTF. The rearrangement uses TRBV28 and TRBJ1-2; the D gene is possibly TRBD1 (5 bases). The V end was cut by 2 bases, the J end by 0 bases, with 16 bases between. The CDR3 has 17 amino acids. Germline CDR1 reads MDHEN; CDR2 reads SYDVKM.

V usage is TRBV18 and J usage is TRBJ2-1; D not resolved. Germline CDR1 and CDR2: KGHSH and LQKENI. Trimming left V 2 bases short and J 5 bases short, with 7 bases between. This CDR3 is built from 13 residues. CDR3 DNA sequence: TGTGCCAGCTCACCATCCAGGAACAATGAGCAGTTCTTC. This codes for CASSPSRNNEQFF.

CDR3: CASSYGDRGQAFF. Here the CDR3 DNA reads TGTGCCAGCAGTTACGGGGACAGGGGGCAAGCTTTCTTT. The chain uses TRBV6-5 and TRBJ1-1; TRBD1 aligns across 12 bases. Germline loops: CDR1 MNHEY, CDR2 SVGAGI. The length of the CDR3 is 13 residues. Unmatched junction bases numbered 1, after V lost 2 bases and J lost 9 bases.

V gene TRBV30 combines with J gene TRBJ1-2; a weak D match, TRBD1 (5 bases). Trimming took 0 bases from V and 5 from J, leaving 10 bases between them. This CDR3 has 13 amino acids. The germline V gene has CDR1 GTSNPN and CDR2 SVGIG (reference sequence). DNA for the CDR3: TGTGCCTGGAGTGTAACAGGAAGATATGGCTACACCTTC. Translation gives CAWSVTGRYGYTF.

The chain carries TRBV4-1 and TRBJ1-4; no definite D call. CDR1 is MGHRA, CDR2 YSYEKL, per germline. The V gene lost 4 bases and the J gene lost 8 bases, with 14 bases spanning the gap. This CDR3 is 14 amino acids long. The CDR3 is CASSRGRIEEKLFF. The CDR3 DNA sequence: TGCGCCAGCAGCCGCGGACGGATCGAGGAAAAACTGTTTTTT.